This is a list of T cell receptor beta chains from one sample in a study of blood T cell repertoires in COVID-19. Assay: immunoSEQ multiplex PCR; the TCRdb copy retains only in-frame clones and omits some. Of 290,000 or so clones detected, approximately 91% appear once; the ten largest clones hold over 2%. Sequenced material: peripheral blood. The receptors were sampled from a woman in her twenties or thirties with COVID-19, enrolled during active disease. CDR3s include the opening cysteine and the closing phenylalanine or tryptophan.

V | CDR3
TRBV6-2/TRBV6-3 | CASSTGTSEIHEQYF
TRBV5-4 | CASQKQGDGETQYF
TRBV3-1/TRBV3-2 | CASSQPGLSYNEQFF
TRBV5-4 | CASSLAASPYEQYF
TRBV11-2 | CASSLDAGASNSPLHF
TRBV7-6 | CASSTPSGIGDEQFF
TRBV10-3 | CAIKETGTNSPLHF
TRBV6-5 | CASSSQGGNTEAFF
TRBV27 | CASSLSQAGVVETQYF
TRBV19 | CASSIGDRGGADTQYF
TRBV4-2 | CASSQDLREKLFF
TRBV6-5 | CASSHGESQYNEQFF
TRBV3-1/TRBV3-2 | CASSQPLAGGPGTTDTQYF
TRBV3-1/TRBV3-2 | CASSQGRGTSGRASYNEQFF
TRBV27 | CASTSGTGDIYGYTF
TRBV21-1 | CASSKASTGELFF